The next 3 T cell receptor beta chains were all read from a single sample in a study of blood T cell repertoires in COVID-19. Sequencing was performed with immunoSEQ multiplex PCR; in TCRdb, only in-frame clones are kept and a portion is missing. The sample carries almost 200,000 clones, about nine tenths recorded once. Sequencing input: peripheral blood. The receptor source for this set is an older woman with acute or convalescent COVID-19.

Here the CDR3 DNA reads TGTGCCAGCAGAAACAGCCCGGGGCCCCTCCACTTT. Its translation: CASRNSPGPLHF. V usage is TRBV27 and J usage is TRBJ1-6, with D hard to call. Trimming took 6 bases from V and 13 from J, leaving 13 bases between them. Germline assignment: CDR1 MNHEY and CDR2 SMNVEV (reference sequence). The CDR3 sequence is 12 residues long.

The J gene is TRBJ2-1, the V gene TRBV4-3; 11 nucleotides line up with TRBD1. CDR3 size: 15 residues. The germline CDR1 and CDR2 sequences are LGHNA and YSLEER. V lost 5 bases and J lost 4; bases outside the gene matches: 4. CDR3 in amino acids: CASSWGTGGYNEQFF. DNA for the CDR3: TGCGCCAGCAGCTGGGGGACAGGGGGTTACAATGAGCAGTTCTTC.

The chain recombines TRBV7-2 with TRBJ2-1; D is unclear. This CDR3 region has 19 residues. V shed 0 bases and J shed 0 bases, with 18 bases lying between them. Germline V gene sequence: CDR1 SGHTA, CDR2 FQGNSA. CDR3 sequence reads: CASSLAMAGLLSSYNEQFF. The CDR3 DNA reads TGTGCCAGCAGCTTAGCGATGGCAGGTCTTCTCAGCTCCTACAATGAGCAGTTCTTC.